A single T cell receptor (beta chain) is shown here with its context. The antigen is undetermined. The sorted Tregs were CD4+CD25+CD127-/low cells. Findings and limits, study-wide: The larger cohort examined one V-J beta rearrangement, not whole repertoires. Tumor memory CD4+ T cell TCR gene usage clustered with blood and lymph node memory CD4+ cells and lymph node naive CD4+ cells. Tumor Treg TCRs overlapped most with tumor naive CD4+ cells.

After constant-region reverse-primer amplification, full-length variable regions underwent semi-nested PCR with Nested Universal Primer A. One entry per CDR3 protein results from TCRdb running MiXCR on the 5' RACE reads. The table includes 35,000 to 50,000 distinct CDR3 sequences, roughly a fifth detected once. Germline V gene data show CDR1 as PRHDT and CDR2 as FYEKMQ (reference sequence). This CDR3 has 13 amino acids. V lost 5 bases, J lost 13 bases, and 18 bases lay in between. The chain employs TRBV13 and TRBJ2-4, with D tentatively TRBD1 or TRBD2 (5 bases each). This clonotype was obtained from a female donor with breast cancer. The material sequenced was Tregs sorted from blood. The CDR3 coding sequence is TGTGCCAGCAGCCCCGGGAACGTACGGGACCAGTACTTC. Translation: CASSPGNVRDQYF.